Listed below are T cell receptor beta chains from one sample, sequenced in a study of T cell changes during pregnancy in multiple sclerosis. Libraries were prepared by immunoSEQ multiplex PCR; TCRdb keeps only in-frame clonotypes and omits some of them. The table has approximately 46,000 clones, 75% to 95% seen once. The starting material was CD8+ T cells from peripheral blood mononuclear cells, obtained after pregnancy. These receptors were collected from a female donor with multiple sclerosis, enrolled in a pregnancy study. CDR3s include the opening cysteine and the closing phenylalanine or tryptophan. The D gene is left open where the match is weak. The size of a clone is reported for some rows only, either as once, few or many, or as a class for expanded clones.

clone size,J gene,D gene,V gene,CDR3 DNA,CDR3 protein
-,TRBJ1-2,-,TRBV30,TGTGCCTGGAGTGTACACGGAGGGGAGTATGGCTACACCTTC,CAWSVHGGEYGYTF
-,TRBJ2-3,-,TRBV15,TGTGCCACCAGCGGGGAGGGGGATTTTAAAACAGATACGCAGTATTTT,CATSGEGDFKTDTQYF
-,TRBJ2-2,-,TRBV2,TGTGCCAGCAGTGACTTTCGGGACACGAACACCGGGGAGCTGTTTTTT,CASSDFRDTNTGELFF
once,TRBJ2-3,TRBD2,TRBV9,TGTGCCAGCAGCCCCGAAATACGCGGGGGAAGCACAGATACGCAGTATTTT,CASSPEIRGGSTDTQYF
once,TRBJ1-1,-,TRBV7-3,TGTGCCAGCAGCCCCTCCACCGAGGAAGCTTTCTTT,CASSPSTEEAFF
-,TRBJ2-3,-,TRBV7-2,TGTGCCAGCAGCTTACCCAGCCAGGGTGGTTCAGATACGCAGTATTTT,CASSLPSQGGSDTQYF
-,TRBJ2-5,-,TRBV27,TGTGCCAGCGGAGGTTGGGAGACCCAGTACTTC,CASGGWETQYF
-,TRBJ1-1,-,TRBV7-9,TGTGCCAGCAGCTTAGCGTCGGGGGTGGGCACTGAAGCTTTCTTT,CASSLASGVGTEAFF
-,TRBJ2-7,TRBD2,TRBV9,TGTGCCAGCAGCGTAACGGGGGGGCCCCGCGAGCAGTACTTC,CASSVTGGPREQYF
-,TRBJ1-5,-,TRBV27,TGTGCCAGCAGCCTCTCCTCAAAATCACTAATTCCGCCCCAGCATTTT,CASSLSSKSLIPPQHF
-,TRBJ1-2,TRBD1,TRBV27,TGTGCCAGCAGTTTTGACAGGGGGCATGGCTACACCTTC,CASSFDRGHGYTF
-,TRBJ1-1,-,TRBV6-1,TGTGCCAGCAGTGAGTCTTCCTTGAACACTGAAGCTTTCTTT,CASSESSLNTEAFF
-,TRBJ2-5,-,TRBV27,TGTGCCAGCAGTTCTAGGCCCACTGCTCCCTTGAGGGAGACCCAGTACTTC,CASSSRPTAPLRETQYF
-,TRBJ2-1,TRBD1,TRBV7-7,TGTGCCAGCAGCTATGGGACAGGGATCTACAATGAGCAGTTCTTC,CASSYGTGIYNEQFF
-,TRBJ1-1,-,TRBV4-2,TGTGCCAGCAGCCAAGATCAGAGGGGGTGGGGAACTGAAGCTTTCTTT,CASSQDQRGWGTEAFF
-,TRBJ2-1,-,TRBV11-2,TGTGCCAGCAGCTTAGTAGAGTGGGCAGGGGCGATCAATGAGCAGTTCTTC,CASSLVEWAGAINEQFF
once,TRBJ2-2,TRBD1,TRBV7-9,TGTGCCAGCAGAACGGGACAGGGGGACACCGGGGAGCTGTTTTTT,CASRTGQGDTGELFF
-,TRBJ2-7,-,TRBV6-4,TGTGCCAGCAGTGAAGCACCGGCGGGCGAGCAGTACTTC,CASSEAPAGEQYF
-,TRBJ2-7,-,TRBV6-6,TGTGCCAGCAGTTATCCCGACAGGTCGAGCTCCTACGAGCAGTACTTC,CASSYPDRSSSYEQYF
-,TRBJ1-1,TRBD1,TRBV11-1,TGTGCCAGCAGCTGGACAGGGGGCGAATGGAACACTGAAGCTTTCTTT,CASSWTGGEWNTEAFF